This record looks at one T cell receptor beta chain sequence and its context. Its antigen is undetermined. The data originate from a study of cytomegalovirus exposure and HLA in healthy donors. Overall study results and limits: Highly shared sequence variants in one cluster were likely a sequencing artifact.

Germline CDR1 reads SGHVS; CDR2 reads FNYEAQ. V gave up 2 bases and J gave up 3 bases; unmatched junction bases: 2. The CDR3 has 15 residues. Both 60 Vbeta primers and 13 Jbeta primers went into the PCR. The assay was immunoSEQ multiplex PCR, and TCRdb's table has in-frame clones only and misses some. This table holds about 88,000 clones, 85% to 90% found once. The clonotype originates from a man younger than 30 in good health and CMV-seronegative. Sample: PBMCs. J is TRBJ2-7 and V is TRBV7-6; TRBD2 matches 12 bases. CDR3 DNA: TGTGCCAGCAGCTTATTACTAGCGGGAGGCTACGAGCAGTACTTC. This codes for CASSLLLAGGYEQYF.